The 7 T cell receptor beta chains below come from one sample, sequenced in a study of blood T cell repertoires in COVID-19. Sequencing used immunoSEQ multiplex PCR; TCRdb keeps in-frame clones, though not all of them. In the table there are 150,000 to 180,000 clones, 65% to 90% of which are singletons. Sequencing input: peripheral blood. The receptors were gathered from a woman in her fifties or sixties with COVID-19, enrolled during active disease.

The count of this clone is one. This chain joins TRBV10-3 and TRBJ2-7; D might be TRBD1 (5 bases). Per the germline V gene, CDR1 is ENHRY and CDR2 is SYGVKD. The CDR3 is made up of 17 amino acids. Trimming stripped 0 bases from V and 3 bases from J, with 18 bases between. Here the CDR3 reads CAISESIGAARGYEQYF. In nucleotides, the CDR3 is TGTGCCATCAGTGAGTCGATTGGGGCAGCCCGTGGCTACGAGCAGTACTTC.

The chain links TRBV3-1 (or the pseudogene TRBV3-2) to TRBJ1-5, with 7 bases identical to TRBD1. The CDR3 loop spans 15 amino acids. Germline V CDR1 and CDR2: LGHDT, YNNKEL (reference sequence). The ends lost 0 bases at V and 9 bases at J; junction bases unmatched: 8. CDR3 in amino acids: CASSQDRQGPWPQHF. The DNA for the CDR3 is TGTGCCAGCAGCCAAGACCGACAGGGCCCGTGGCCCCAGCATTTT.

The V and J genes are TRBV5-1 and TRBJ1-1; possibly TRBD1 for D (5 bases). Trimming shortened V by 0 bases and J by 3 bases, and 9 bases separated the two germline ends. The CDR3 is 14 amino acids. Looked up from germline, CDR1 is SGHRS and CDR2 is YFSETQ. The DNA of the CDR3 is TGCGCCAGCAGCTTGGCAGGGATGGACACTGAAGCTTTCTTT. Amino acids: CASSLAGMDTEAFF.

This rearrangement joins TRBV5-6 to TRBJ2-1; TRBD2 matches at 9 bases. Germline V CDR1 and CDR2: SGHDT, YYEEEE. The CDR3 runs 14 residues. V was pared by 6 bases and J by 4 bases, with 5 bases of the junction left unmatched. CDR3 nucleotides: TGTGCCAGCATCTCTAGCGGGACATACAATGAGCAGTTCTTC. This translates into CASISSGTYNEQFF.

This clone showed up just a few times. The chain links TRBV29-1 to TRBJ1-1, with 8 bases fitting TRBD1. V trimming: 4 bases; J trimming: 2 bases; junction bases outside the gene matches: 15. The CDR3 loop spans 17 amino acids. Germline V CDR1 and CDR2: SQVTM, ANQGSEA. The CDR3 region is CSVVNPAGGLFNTEAFF. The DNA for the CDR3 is TGCAGCGTTGTAAACCCGGCAGGGGGCCTTTTTAACACTGAAGCTTTCTTT. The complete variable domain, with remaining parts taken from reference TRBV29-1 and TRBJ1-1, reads SAVISQKPSRDICQRGTSLTIQCQVDSQVTMMFWYRQQPGQSLTLIATANQGSEATYESGFVIDKFPISRPNLTFSTLTVSNMSPEDSSIYLCSVVNPAGGLFNTEAFFGQGTRLTVV.

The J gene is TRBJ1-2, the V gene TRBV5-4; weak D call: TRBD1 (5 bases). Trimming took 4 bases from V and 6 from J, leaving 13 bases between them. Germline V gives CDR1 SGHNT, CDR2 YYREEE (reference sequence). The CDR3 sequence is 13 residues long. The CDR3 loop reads CASSPTGSNGYTF. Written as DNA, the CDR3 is TGTGCCAGCAGCCCTACAGGTAGTAATGGCTACACCTTC.

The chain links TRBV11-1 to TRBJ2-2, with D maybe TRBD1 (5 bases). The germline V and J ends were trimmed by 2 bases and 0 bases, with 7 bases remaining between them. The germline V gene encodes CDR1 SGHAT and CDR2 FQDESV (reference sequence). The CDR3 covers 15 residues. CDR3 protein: CASSLRGTNTGELFF. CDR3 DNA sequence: TGTGCCAGCAGCTTAAGGGGAACGAACACCGGGGAGCTGTTTTTT.